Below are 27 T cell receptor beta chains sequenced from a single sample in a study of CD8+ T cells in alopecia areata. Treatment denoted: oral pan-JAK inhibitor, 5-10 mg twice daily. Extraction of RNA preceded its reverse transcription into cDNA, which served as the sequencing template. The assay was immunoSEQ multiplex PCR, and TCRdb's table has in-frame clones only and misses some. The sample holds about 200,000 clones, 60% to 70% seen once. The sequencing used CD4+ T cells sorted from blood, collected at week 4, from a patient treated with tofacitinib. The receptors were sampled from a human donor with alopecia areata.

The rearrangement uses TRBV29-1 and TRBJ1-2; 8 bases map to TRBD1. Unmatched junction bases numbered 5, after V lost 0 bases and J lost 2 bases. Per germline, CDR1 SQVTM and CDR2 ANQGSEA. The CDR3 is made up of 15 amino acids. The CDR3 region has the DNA TGCAGCGTTGAAGATCAGGCAGGGGGCAACTATGGCTACACCTTC. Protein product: CSVEDQAGGNYGYTF.

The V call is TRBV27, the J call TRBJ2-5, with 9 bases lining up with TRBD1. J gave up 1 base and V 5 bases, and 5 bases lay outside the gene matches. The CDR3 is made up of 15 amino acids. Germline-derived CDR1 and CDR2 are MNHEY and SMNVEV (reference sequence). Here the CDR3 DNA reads TGTGCCAGCAGTCGTACAGGGGGCTTCCAAGAGACCCAGTACTTC. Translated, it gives CASSRTGGFQETQYF.

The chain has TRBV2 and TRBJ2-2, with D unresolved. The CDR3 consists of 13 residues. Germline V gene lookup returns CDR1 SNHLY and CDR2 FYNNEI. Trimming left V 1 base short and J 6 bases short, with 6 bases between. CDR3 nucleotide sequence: TGTGCCAGCAGTGAAGGGGGTCCCGGGGAGCTGTTTTTT. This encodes CASSEGGPGELFF.

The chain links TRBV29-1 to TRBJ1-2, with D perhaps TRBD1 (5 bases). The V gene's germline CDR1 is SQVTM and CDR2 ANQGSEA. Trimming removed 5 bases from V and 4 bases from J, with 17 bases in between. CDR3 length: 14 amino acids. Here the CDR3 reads CSVPQGSGGYGYTF. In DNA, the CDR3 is TGCAGCGTTCCCCAAGGATCGGGGGGCTATGGCTACACCTTC.

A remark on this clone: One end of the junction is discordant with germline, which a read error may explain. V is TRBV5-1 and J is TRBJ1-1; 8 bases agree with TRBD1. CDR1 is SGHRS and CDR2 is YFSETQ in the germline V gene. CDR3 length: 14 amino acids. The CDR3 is CASSIGQGGTEASF. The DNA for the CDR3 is TGCGCCAGCAGCATCGGACAGGGAGGTACTGAAGCTTCCTTT.

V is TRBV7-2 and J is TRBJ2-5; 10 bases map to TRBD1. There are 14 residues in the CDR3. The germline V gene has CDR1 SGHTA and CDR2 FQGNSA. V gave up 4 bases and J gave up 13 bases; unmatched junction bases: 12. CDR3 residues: CASSSRDRGPARYF. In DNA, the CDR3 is TGTGCCAGCAGCTCCCGGGACAGGGGCCCAGCGCGGTACTTC. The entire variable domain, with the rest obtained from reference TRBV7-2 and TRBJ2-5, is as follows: GAGVSQSPSNKVTEKGKDVELRCDPISGHTALYWYRQSLGQGLEFLIYFQGNSAPDKSGLPSDRFSAERTGGSVSTLTIQRTQQEDSAVYLCASSSRDRGPARYFGPGTRLLVL.

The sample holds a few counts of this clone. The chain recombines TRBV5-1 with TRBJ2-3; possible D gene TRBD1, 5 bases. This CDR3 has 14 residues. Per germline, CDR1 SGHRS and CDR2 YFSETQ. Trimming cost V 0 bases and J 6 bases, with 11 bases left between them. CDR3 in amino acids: CASSLVSWGDTQYF. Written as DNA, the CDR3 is TGCGCCAGCAGCTTGGTTTCGTGGGGCGATACGCAGTATTTT. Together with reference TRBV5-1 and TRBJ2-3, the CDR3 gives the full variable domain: KAGVTQTPRYLIKTRGQQVTLSCSPISGHRSVSWYQQTPGQGLQFLFEYFSETQRNKGNFPGRFSGRQFSNSRSEMNVSTLELGDSALYLCASSLVSWGDTQYFGPGTRLTVL.

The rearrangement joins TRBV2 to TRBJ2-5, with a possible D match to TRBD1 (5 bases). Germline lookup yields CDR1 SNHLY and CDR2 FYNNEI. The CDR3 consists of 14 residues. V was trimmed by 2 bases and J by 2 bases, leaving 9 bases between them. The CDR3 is CASSEIQVQETQYF. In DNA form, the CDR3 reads TGTGCCAGCAGTGAAATACAGGTTCAAGAGACCCAGTACTTC.

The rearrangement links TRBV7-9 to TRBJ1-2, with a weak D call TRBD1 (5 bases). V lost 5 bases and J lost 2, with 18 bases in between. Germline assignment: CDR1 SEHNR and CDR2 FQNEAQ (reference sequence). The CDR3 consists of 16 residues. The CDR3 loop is CASSRPSGLINYGYTF. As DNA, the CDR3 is TGTGCCAGCAGCCGACCCTCGGGACTAATCAACTATGGCTACACCTTC.

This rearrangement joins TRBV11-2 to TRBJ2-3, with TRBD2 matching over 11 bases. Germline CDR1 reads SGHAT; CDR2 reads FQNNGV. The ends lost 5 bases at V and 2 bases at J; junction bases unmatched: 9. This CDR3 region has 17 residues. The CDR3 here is CASSRRLAGPDTDTQYF. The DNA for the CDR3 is TGTGCCAGCAGCCGTAGACTAGCGGGGCCAGACACAGATACGCAGTATTTT.

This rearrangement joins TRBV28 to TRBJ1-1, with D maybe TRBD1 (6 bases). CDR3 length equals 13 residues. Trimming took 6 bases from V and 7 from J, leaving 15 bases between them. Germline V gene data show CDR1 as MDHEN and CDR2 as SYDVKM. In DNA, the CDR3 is TGTGCCAGCAGCCCACAGGGATTGCTTGAAGCTTTCTTT. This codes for CASSPQGLLEAFF. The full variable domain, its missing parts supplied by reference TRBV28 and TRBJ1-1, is DVKVTQSSRYLVKRTGEKVFLECVQDMDHENMFWYRQDPGLGLRLIYFSYDVKMKEKGDIPEGYSVSREKKERFSLILESASTNQTSMYLCASSPQGLLEAFFGQGTRLTVV.

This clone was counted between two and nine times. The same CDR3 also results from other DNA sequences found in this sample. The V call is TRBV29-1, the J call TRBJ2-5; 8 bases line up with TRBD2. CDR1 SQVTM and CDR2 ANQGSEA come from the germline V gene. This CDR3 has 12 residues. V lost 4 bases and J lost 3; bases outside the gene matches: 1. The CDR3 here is CSVGSGEETQYF. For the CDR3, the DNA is TGCAGCGTTGGTAGCGGGGAAGAGACCCAGTACTTC.

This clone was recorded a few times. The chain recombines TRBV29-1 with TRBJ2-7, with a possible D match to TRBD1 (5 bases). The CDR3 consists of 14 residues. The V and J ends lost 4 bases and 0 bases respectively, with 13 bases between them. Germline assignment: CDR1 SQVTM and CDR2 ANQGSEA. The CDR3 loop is CSVGIRVGSYEQYF. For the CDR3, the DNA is TGCAGCGTTGGGATCAGGGTCGGCTCCTACGAGCAGTACTTC.

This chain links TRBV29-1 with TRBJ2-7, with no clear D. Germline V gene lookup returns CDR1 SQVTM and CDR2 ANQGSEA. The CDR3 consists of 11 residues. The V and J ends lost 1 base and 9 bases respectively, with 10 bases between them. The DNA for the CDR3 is TGCAGCGTTGAAGCCTACATGGGGCAGTACTTC. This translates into CSVEAYMGQYF.

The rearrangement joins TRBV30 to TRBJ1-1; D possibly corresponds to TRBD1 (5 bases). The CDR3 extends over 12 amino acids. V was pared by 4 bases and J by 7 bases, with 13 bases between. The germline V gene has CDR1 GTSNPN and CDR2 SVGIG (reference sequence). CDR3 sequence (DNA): TGTGCCTGGATCCCTTTGACAGTTGAAGCTTTCTTT. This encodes CAWIPLTVEAFF.

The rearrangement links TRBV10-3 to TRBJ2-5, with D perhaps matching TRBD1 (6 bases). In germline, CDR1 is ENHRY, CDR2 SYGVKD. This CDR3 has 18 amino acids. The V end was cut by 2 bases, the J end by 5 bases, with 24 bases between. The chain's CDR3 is CAISEGQYSRAGRETQYF. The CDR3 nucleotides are TGTGCCATCAGTGAGGGACAGTACAGCCGGGCTGGCCGGGAGACCCAGTACTTC.

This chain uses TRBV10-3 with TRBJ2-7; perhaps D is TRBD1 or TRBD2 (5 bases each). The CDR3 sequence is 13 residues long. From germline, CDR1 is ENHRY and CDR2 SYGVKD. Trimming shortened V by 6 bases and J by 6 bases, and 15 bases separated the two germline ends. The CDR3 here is CAIRERGAGEQYF. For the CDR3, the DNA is TGTGCCATCAGAGAGAGGGGAGCAGGCGAGCAGTACTTC.

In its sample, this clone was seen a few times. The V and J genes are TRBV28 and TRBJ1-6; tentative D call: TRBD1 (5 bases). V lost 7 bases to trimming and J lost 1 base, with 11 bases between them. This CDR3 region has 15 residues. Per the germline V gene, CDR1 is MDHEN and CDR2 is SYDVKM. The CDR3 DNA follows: TGTGCCAGCACCTCACAGGATTCCTATAATTCACCCCTCCACTTT. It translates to CASTSQDSYNSPLHF.

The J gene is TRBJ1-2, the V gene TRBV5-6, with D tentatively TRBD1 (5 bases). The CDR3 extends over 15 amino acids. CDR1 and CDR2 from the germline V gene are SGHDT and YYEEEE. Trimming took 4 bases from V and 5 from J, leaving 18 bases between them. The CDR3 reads CASSLLGPTTYGYTF. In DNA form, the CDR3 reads TGTGCCAGCAGCCTGCTGGGGCCAACCACTTATGGCTACACCTTC. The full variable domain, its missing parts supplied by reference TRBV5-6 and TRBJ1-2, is DAGVTQSPTHLIKTRGQQVTLRCSPKSGHDTVSWYQQALGQGPQFIFQYYEEEERQRGNFPDRFSGHQFPNYSSELNVNALLLGDSALYLCASSLLGPTTYGYTFGSGTRLTVV.

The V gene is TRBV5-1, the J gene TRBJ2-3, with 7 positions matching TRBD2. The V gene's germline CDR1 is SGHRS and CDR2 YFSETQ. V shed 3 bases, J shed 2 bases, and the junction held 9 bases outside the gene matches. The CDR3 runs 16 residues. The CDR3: CASSSIGTTPTDTQYF. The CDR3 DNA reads TGCGCCAGCAGCTCGATCGGGACTACTCCCACAGATACGCAGTATTTT.

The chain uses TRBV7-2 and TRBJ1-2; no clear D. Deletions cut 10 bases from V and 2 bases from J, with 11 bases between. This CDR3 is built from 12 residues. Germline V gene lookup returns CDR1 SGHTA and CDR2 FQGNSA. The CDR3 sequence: CATKGGNYGYTF. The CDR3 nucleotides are TGTGCCACGAAGGGAGGGAACTATGGCTACACCTTC.

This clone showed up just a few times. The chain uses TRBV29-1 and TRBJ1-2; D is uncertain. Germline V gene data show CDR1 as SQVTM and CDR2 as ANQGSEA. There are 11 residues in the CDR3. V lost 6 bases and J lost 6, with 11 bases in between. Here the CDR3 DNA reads TGCAGCGTACACGACTCGGATGGCTACACCTTC. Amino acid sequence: CSVHDSDGYTF.

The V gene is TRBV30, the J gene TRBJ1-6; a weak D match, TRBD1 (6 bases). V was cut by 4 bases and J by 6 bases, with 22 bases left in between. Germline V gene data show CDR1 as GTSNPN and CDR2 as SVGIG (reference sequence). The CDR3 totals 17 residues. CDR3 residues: CAWTFPPPGHTNSPLHF. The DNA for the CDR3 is TGTGCCTGGACCTTCCCCCCGCCGGGACATACTAATTCACCCCTCCACTTT.

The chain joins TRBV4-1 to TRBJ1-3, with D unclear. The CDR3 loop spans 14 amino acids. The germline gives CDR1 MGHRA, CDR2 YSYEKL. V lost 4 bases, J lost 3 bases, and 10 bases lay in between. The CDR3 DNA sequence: TGCGCCAGCAGCCCGGTGGGCGTTGGAAACACCATATATTTT. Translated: CASSPVGVGNTIYF.

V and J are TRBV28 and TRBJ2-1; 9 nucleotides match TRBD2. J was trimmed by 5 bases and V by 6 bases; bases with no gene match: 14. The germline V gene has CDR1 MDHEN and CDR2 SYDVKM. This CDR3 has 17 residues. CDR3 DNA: TGTGCCAGCAGCCTCTCCCCCCTAGCGGGGCAAGACAATGAGCAGTTCTTC. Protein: CASSLSPLAGQDNEQFF.

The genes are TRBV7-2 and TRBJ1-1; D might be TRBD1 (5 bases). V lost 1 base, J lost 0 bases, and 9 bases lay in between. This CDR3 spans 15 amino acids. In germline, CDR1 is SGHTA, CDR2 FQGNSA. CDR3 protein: CASSLVRQMNTEAFF. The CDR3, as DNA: TGTGCCAGCAGCTTAGTCAGACAGATGAACACTGAAGCTTTCTTT.

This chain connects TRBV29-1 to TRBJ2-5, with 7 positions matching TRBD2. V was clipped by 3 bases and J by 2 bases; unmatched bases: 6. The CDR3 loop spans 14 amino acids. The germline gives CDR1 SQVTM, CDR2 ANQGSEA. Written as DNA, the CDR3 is TGCAGCGTTGATAGGGGAGGGTGGCAAGAGACCCAGTACTTC. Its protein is CSVDRGGWQETQYF.